This section outlines one T cell receptor (beta chain) sequence together with its context. Its antigen remains unidentified. No base qualities exist here, and no much larger clone lies one base off it. At the junction V is shortened by 5 bases and J by 5 bases, with 15 bases in between. As encoded in the germline V gene (reference sequence), CDR1 is SEHNR while CDR2 is FQNEAQ. Spanning cysteine to phenylalanine, the CDR3 consists of 14 amino acids. Only the CDR3 DNA stays, 42 bases, in frame from base 1. The method behind the library was PCR. TCRdb names Illumina HiSeq 2500 as the instrument used. TCR libraries were prepared with molecular barcoding, using unique molecular identifiers to normalize TCRbeta repertoire quantification. TCRdb took the public reads, trimmed them with fastp at Q25, ran MiXCR for clone calling and kept in-frame beta chains. Rows with one shared CDR3 protein collapse into an entry with the most common genes and DNA. For this sample there are about 610,000 distinct CDR3 sequences; about 10% appear just once. About 4% of the sample is taken by the ten largest.

This entry comes from a study of T-cell reconstitution after alpha-beta-depleted transplantation in children (dated by TCRdb to about 2016). With respect to the entire study: The study quantitatively tracked T-cell immune reconstitution after TCRalphabeta/CD19-depleted allogeneic hematopoietic cell transplantation in children using TCR repertoire profiling.

Material: PBMCs from the stem cell graft donor, obtained from the stem cell graft. This receptor was taken from a human donor who donated a stem cell graft to a child with acute myeloid leukemia. The chain employs TRBV7-9 and TRBJ2-5; the D gene is perhaps TRBD2, on 5 matching bases. The DNA sequence is given as TGTGCCAGCAGCCGGACTGGGAATTGGGAGACCCAGTACTTC. Translation gives CASSRTGNWETQYF.